The 14 T cell receptor beta chains presented below share a single source sample, sequenced in a study of cytomegalovirus exposure and HLA in healthy donors. 60 Vbeta and 13 Jbeta primers were used in PCR. Sequencing was performed with immunoSEQ multiplex PCR; in TCRdb, only in-frame clones are kept and a portion is missing. The table includes around 150,000 clones, around four fifths detected once. Specimen: PBMCs. These receptors originate from a man between 18 and 35 years old in good health and CMV-seropositive.

There are a few counts of this clone. The chain recombines TRBV13 with TRBJ2-7; TRBD1 is a possible D gene (6 bases). This CDR3 has 15 amino acids. Per the germline V gene, CDR1 is PRHDT and CDR2 is FYEKMQ (reference sequence). Trimming took off 5 bases at V and 4 bases at J, with 18 bases between the two ends. CDR3 region: CASSPRTENFYEQYF. The CDR3 nucleotides are TGTGCCAGCAGCCCGCGGACAGAGAATTTTTACGAGCAGTACTTC.

CDR3 region: CASKQGGVHYGYTF. The DNA of the CDR3 is TGTGCCAGCAAACAGGGGGGAGTACACTATGGCTACACCTTC. This chain joins TRBV6-5 and TRBJ1-2; TRBD1 matches at 8 bases. The ends lost 7 bases at V and 3 bases at J; junction bases unmatched: 7. The germline gives CDR1 MNHEY, CDR2 SVGAGI. The CDR3 has 14 residues.

The chain combines TRBV28 with TRBJ2-7, with 9 positions matching TRBD2. The V gene end was trimmed by 6 bases and the J gene end by 4 bases; junction bases not matched to a gene: 10. The CDR3 totals 15 residues. Germline values: CDR1 MDHEN, CDR2 SYDVKM. The CDR3 is CASSPLGSGSYEQYF. The DNA of the CDR3 is TGTGCCAGCAGCCCATTGGGTAGCGGGAGTTACGAGCAGTACTTC.

The rearrangement joins TRBV2 to TRBJ2-1; a possible D gene is TRBD2 (7 bases). V was cut by 5 bases and J by 2 bases, with 16 bases left in between. CDR3 length: 16 residues. Germline V gene lookup returns CDR1 SNHLY and CDR2 FYNNEI. CDR3 sequence (DNA): TGTGCCAGCAGTAGGGGGGGCCTTTTCACCTACAATGAGCAGTTCTTC. The encoded protein is CASSRGGLFTYNEQFF.

This rearrangement joins TRBV10-3 to TRBJ1-1; 7 bases line up with TRBD1. The CDR3 runs to 15 residues. J lost 7 bases, V lost 6 bases, and 14 bases had no gene match. Per the germline V gene, CDR1 is ENHRY and CDR2 is SYGVKD. The CDR3 DNA sequence: TGTGCCATCAGCCCCTTCGTCGGGACAGCGGGTGAAGCTTTCTTT. It encodes CAISPFVGTAGEAFF.

This clone showed up just a few times. The chain uses TRBV13 and TRBJ2-7; 7 bases map to TRBD2. The CDR3 length is 15 residues. With V trimmed by 2 bases and J by 7 bases, 11 bases remained unmatched. Germline V gene lookup returns CDR1 PRHDT and CDR2 FYEKMQ (reference sequence). CDR3 bases: TGTGCCAGCAGCTTATCGGGACTAACGTCTAGAGAGCAGTACTTC. It translates to CASSLSGLTSREQYF. The whole variable domain, remainder taken from reference TRBV13 and TRBJ2-7, is AAGVIQSPRHLIKEKRETATLKCYPIPRHDTVYWYQQGPGQDPQFLISFYEKMQSDKGSIPDRFSAQQFSDYHSELNMSSLELGDSALYFCASSLSGLTSREQYFGPGTRLTVT.

This chain joins TRBV9 and TRBJ2-5; TRBD1 aligns across 8 bases. The closer fit of TRBJ2-7 to the DNA end suggests the J call may be wrong. This CDR3 has 15 residues. The germline CDR1 and CDR2 sequences are SGDLS and YYNGEE. The CDR3 nucleotides read TGTGCCAGCAGCACAAGTCCGGACAGGGTTTACGAGCAGTACTTC. Its protein is CASSTSPDRVYEQYF.

The genes are TRBV11-2 and TRBJ2-1; 7 bases fit TRBD2. Germline-derived CDR1 and CDR2 are SGHAT and FQNNGV. There are 17 residues in the CDR3. V shed 3 bases, J shed 9 bases, and the junction held 17 bases outside the gene matches. The CDR3 nucleotides read TGTGCCAGCAGCTTGAGGGACTACCCCACCCAAACTAGTGAGCAGTTCTTC. Protein product: CASSLRDYPTQTSEQFF.

V and J are TRBV6-4 and TRBJ1-1, with D possibly matching TRBD1 (6 bases). CDR1 is MRHNA, CDR2 SNTAGT, per germline. Trimming shortened V by 6 bases and J by 1 base, and 9 bases separated the two germline ends. The CDR3 has 13 residues. The CDR3 region is CASRATGNTEAFF. CDR3 nucleotides: TGTGCCAGCAGGGCGACAGGGAACACTGAAGCTTTCTTT.

V is TRBV4-2 and J is TRBJ1-5; no reliable D call. Germline CDR1 is LGHNA and CDR2 is YNFKEQ. Trimming shortened V by 0 bases and J by 5 bases, and 11 bases separated the two germline ends. This CDR3 has 15 residues. Here the CDR3 DNA reads TGTGCCAGCAGCCAAGATAACGAGGTTTATCAGCCCCAGCATTTT. Residues: CASSQDNEVYQPQHF.

The CDR3 nucleotides read TGTGCCAGCAGCTTAACAATTCCAGGGGGGAGCACAGATACGCAGTATTTT. This encodes CASSLTIPGGSTDTQYF. The gene calls are TRBV7-8 and TRBJ2-3; D possibly corresponds to TRBD1 (7 bases). This CDR3 is 17 amino acids long. Between the trimmed V and J ends, which lost 2 bases and 0 bases, there was a span of 15 bases. Germline V gives CDR1 SGHVS, CDR2 FQNEAQ.

The rearrangement links TRBV11-2 to TRBJ2-1; 9 bases fit TRBD1. The germline V gene encodes CDR1 SGHAT and CDR2 FQNNGV. The CDR3 contains 15 residues. With 4 bases clipped from V and 8 bases from J, the junction kept 9 bases outside the gene matches. In DNA form, the CDR3 reads TGTGCCAGCAGCTCTATCCGGGACAGGGACCATGAGCAGTTCTTC. This codes for CASSSIRDRDHEQFF.

This clone was counted between two and nine times. The CDR3 nucleotides read TGTGCCAGCAGCGCGAGCCTAGCACCCGAGCAGTACTTC. This gives the protein CASSASLAPEQYF. This chain joins TRBV7-2 and TRBJ2-7, with D possibly being TRBD2 (5 bases). Germline values: CDR1 SGHTA, CDR2 FQGNSA. This CDR3 comprises 13 residues. The V gene lost 5 bases and the J gene lost 6 bases, with 14 bases spanning the gap.

The chain employs TRBV5-6 and TRBJ1-5; possible D gene TRBD1, 6 bases. Germline CDR1 is SGHDT and CDR2 is YYEEEE. V lost 3 bases, J lost 4 bases, and 11 bases lay in between. The CDR3 extends over 14 amino acids. The CDR3, as DNA: TGTGCCAGCAGCTCCGGACAGTCAAATCAGCCCCAGCATTTT. It specifies CASSSGQSNQPQHF.